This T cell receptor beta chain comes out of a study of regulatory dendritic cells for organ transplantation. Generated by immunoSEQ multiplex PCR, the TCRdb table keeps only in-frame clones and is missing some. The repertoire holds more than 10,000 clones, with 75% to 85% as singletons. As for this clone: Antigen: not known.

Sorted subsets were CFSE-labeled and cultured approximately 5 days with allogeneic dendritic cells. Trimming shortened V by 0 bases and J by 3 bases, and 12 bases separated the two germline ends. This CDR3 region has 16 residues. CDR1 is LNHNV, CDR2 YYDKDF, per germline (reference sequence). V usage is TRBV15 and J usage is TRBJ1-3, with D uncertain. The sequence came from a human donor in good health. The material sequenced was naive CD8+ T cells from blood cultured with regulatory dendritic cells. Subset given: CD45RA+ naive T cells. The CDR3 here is CATSRDRGIGGNTIYF. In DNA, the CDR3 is TGTGCCACCAGCAGAGATCGAGGGATTGGTGGAAACACCATATATTTT.